This TCR beta chain is drawn from a study of shared clonotypes between healthy human individuals. Whole-study results and caveats: Specimens sampled were limited to blood, with tissue repertoires likely differing. Sequencing depth was predicted to influence how clonotypes are shared among donors.

The CDR3 extends over 16 amino acids. V was clipped by 2 bases and J by 6 bases; unmatched bases: 6. Looked up from germline, CDR1 is SGHTA and CDR2 is FQGNSA. Study donors comprised healthy, HIV-negative adults devoid of recent acute infection or vaccination. A remark on this clone: Its antigen is undetermined.

Original data processing: ImmunoSEQ sequences covered only the junction and lacked quality scores; filtering therefore differed. Method: immunoSEQ multiplex PCR; TCRdb's copy keeps in-frame clones and lacks some. The V and J calls and clone size were taken over from that table, and D and trimming were inferred from the DNA. The sample carries some 1,400,000 clones, roughly 96% recorded once. The V gene is TRBV7-2, the J gene TRBJ2-1, with 11 bases matching TRBD2. Sequencing was carried out using naive CD4+ T cells sorted from blood. Subset noted: CD45RA+ positively selected. This receptor was obtained from a man in his thirties or forties in good health. The CDR3 protein is CASSLIAGGPINEQFF. The CDR3 nucleotides are TGTGCCAGCAGCTTAATAGCGGGAGGGCCGATCAATGAGCAGTTCTTC.